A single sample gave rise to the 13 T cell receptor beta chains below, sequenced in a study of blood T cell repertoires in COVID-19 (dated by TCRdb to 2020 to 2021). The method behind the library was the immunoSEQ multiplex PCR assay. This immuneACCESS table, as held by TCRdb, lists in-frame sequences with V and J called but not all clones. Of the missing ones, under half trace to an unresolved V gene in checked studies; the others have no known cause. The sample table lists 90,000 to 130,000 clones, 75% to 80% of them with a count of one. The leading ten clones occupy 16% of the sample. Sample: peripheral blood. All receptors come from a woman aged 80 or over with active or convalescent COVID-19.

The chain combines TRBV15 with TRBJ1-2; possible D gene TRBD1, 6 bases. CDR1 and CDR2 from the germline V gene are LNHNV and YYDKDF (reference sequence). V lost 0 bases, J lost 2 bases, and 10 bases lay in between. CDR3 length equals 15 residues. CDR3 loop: CATSREAGANYGYTF. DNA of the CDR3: TGTGCCACCAGCAGAGAGGCAGGGGCAAACTATGGCTACACCTTC. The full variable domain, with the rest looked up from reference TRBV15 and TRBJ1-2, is DAMVIQNPRYQVTQFGKPVTLSCSQTLNHNVMYWYQQKSSQAPKLLFHYYDKDFNNEADTPDNFQSRRPNTSFCFLDIRSPGLGDTAMYLCATSREAGANYGYTFGSGTRLTVV.

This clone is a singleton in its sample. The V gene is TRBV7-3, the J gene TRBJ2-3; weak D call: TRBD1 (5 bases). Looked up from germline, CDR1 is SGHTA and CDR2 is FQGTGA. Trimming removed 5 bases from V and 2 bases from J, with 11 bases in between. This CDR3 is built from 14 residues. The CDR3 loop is CASSPRTNTDTQYF. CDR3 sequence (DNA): TGTGCCAGCAGCCCCCGGACAAACACAGATACGCAGTATTTT.

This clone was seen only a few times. CDR3: CAAFSWDEGEQYF. CDR3 coding DNA: TGTGCCGCCTTCTCCTGGGATGAGGGCGAGCAGTACTTC. The chain recombines TRBV6-5 with TRBJ2-7, with D tentatively TRBD2 (5 bases). Germline values: CDR1 MNHEY, CDR2 SVGAGI. The CDR3 sequence is 13 residues long. The V gene lost 11 bases and the J gene lost 6 bases, with 20 bases spanning the gap.

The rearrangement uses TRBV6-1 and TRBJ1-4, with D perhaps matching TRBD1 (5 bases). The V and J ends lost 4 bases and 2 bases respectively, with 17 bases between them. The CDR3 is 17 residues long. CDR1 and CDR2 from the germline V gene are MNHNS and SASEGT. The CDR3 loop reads CASSGLQVIVTNEKLFF. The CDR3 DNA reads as TGTGCCAGCAGTGGGTTACAGGTCATAGTGACTAATGAAAAACTGTTTTTT.

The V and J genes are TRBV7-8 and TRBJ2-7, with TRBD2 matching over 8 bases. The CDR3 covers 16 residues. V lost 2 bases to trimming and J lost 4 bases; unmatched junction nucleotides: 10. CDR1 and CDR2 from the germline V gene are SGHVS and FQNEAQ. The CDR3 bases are TGTGCCAGCAGCTTACAAGGGGGACTAGACACTTACGAGCAGTACTTC. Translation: CASSLQGGLDTYEQYF.

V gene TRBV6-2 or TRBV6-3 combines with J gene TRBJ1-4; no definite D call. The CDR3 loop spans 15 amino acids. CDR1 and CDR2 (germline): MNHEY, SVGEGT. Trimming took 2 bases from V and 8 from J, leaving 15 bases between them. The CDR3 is CASSYQTDFGEKLFF. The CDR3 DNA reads TGTGCCAGCAGTTACCAGACCGACTTTGGGGAAAAACTGTTTTTT.

The CDR3 DNA is TGTGCCAGCAGCCCACCGCTCTTCGGGACAGGGGTCACTGAAGCTTTCTTT. Amino acid sequence: CASSPPLFGTGVTEAFF. The chain employs TRBV13 and TRBJ1-1; 10 nucleotides line up with TRBD1. V trimming: 5 bases; J trimming: 4 bases; junction bases outside the gene matches: 13. There are 17 residues in the CDR3. CDR1 is PRHDT and CDR2 is FYEKMQ in the germline V gene (reference sequence).

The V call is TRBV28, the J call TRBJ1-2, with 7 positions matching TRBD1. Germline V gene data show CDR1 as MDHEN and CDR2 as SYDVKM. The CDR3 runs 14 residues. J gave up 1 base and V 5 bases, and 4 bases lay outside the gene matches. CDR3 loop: CASSRGTVNYGYTF. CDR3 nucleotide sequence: TGTGCCAGCAGTCGCGGGACAGTTAACTATGGCTACACCTTC.

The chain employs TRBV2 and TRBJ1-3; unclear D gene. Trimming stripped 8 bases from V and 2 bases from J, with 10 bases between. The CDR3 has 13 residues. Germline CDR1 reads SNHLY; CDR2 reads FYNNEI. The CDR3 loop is CASSGSPGNTIYF. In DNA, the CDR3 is TGTGCCAGCTCAGGTTCTCCTGGAAACACCATATATTTT.

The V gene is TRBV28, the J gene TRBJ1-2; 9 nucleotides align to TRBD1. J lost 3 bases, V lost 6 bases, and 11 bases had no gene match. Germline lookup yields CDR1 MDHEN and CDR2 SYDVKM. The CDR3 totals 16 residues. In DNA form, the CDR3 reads TGTGCCAGCAGACGGACAGGGGAGGGGTTGGACTATGGCTACACCTTC. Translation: CASRRTGEGLDYGYTF.

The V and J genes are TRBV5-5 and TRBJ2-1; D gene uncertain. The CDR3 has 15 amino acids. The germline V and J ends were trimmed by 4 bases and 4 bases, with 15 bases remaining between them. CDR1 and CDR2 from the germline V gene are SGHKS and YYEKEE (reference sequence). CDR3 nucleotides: TGTGCCAGCAGCGCTGACATACTCCAATACAATGAGCAGTTCTTC. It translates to CASSADILQYNEQFF.

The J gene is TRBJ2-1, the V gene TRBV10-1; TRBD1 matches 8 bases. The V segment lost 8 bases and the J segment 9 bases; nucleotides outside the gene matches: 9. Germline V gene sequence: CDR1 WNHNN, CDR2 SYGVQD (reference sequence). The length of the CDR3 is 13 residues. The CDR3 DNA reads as TGCGCCAGCGCCCGGGACAGGTATCTTGAGCAGTTCTTC. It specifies CASARDRYLEQFF.

CDR3 DNA: TGTGCCAGCAGAGCAGACAGGCCACCCCTCCACTTT. As protein: CASRADRPPLHF. The chain has TRBV6-5 and TRBJ1-6, with a weak D call TRBD1 (6 bases). Trimming stripped 6 bases from V and 11 bases from J, with 11 bases between. Germline V lookup: CDR1 MNHEY, CDR2 SVGAGI. CDR3 length: 12 amino acids.